This T cell receptor beta chain was recorded in a study of healthy donors' naive CD4 and CD8 T cells. General study results and limits: About 13% of CD4/CD8 propensity variance appeared explained by V, J and CDR3 charge. Reportedly, most V and J gene segments showed naive CD4+ versus CD8+ bias. Bulk sequencing left alpha and beta chains unpaired. Bias from naive T cell homeostatic proliferation was not addressed.

With V trimmed by 6 bases and J by 3 bases, 22 bases remained unmatched. Germline-derived CDR1 and CDR2 are SQVTM and ANQGSEA. The CDR3 length is 18 residues. Points on this clonotype: What it binds is unknown.

A linear amplification protocol produced the TCR libraries from around 0.55 ug of total RNA. Using its own MiXCR run on the reads, TCRdb lists one record per CDR3 protein. The data hold 150,000 to 200,000 distinct CDR3 sequences, with 65% to 75% observed a single time. The sample consisted of naive CD4+ and CD8+ T cells sorted from blood, pooled from several donors. The clonotype was recovered from a pool of human donors in good health; the sample pools cells from several healthy donors. The chain couples TRBV29-1 to TRBJ1-2, with TRBD1 identical over 7 bases. The DNA of the CDR3 is TGCAGCGTGCTGCTTCGGGGGACAGAGCCCGGCCTGGACTATGGCTACACCTTC. Its protein is CSVLLRGTEPGLDYGYTF.